The clone carrying this TCR beta chain was counted between two and nine times. What it binds is not known. This sample was included in a study of identical twins. Study observations and caveats: The study found that models underestimated out-of-frame TCR alpha sharing in monozygotic twins. Excess sharing between twins was weaker in beta out-of-frame sequences.

The CDR3 length is 15 residues. Between the trimmed V and J ends, which lost 6 bases and 1 base, there was a span of 15 bases. Germline V gene lookup returns CDR1 SEHNR and CDR2 FQNEAQ (reference sequence). Template switching introduced a universal primer site, and the cDNA bore unique molecular identifiers. TCRdb analysed the 5' RACE reads with MiXCR anew, one entry per CDR3 protein. Here the sample spans fewer than 800,000 distinct CDR3 sequences, 7.1% being singletons. This sample also appeared in a second study, on yellow fever vaccine responses in identical twins.

The rearrangement joins TRBV7-9 to TRBJ2-5; D tentatively fits TRBD1 or TRBD2 (6 bases each). The clonotype was recovered from a woman aged 18-35 years in good health. The source material was PBMCs. This CDR3 is CASSSLGGPQETQYF. CDR3 coding DNA: TGTGCCAGCAGTTCCCTTGGGGGGCCCCAAGAGACCCAGTACTTC.